These T cell receptor beta chains were read from a single sample in a study of cytomegalovirus exposure and HLA in healthy donors. Data came from immunoSEQ multiplex PCR; TCRdb stores just in-frame clones and leaves some out. The profile shows roughly 120,000 clones, approximately 88% of them singletons. Sample: PBMCs. The source of these receptors is a man younger than 30 in good health and CMV-seronegative. Both conserved end residues are part of each CDR3. Fields, in order: CDR3 DNA, CDR3 protein, CDR3 length, clone size, D gene, V gene, J gene. A D gene is named only where the DNA matches it firmly. Clone size is not always given. Where it is, it says once, few, many or a class for expanded clones.

CDR3 DNA: TGTGCCTGGAGTGTAGATAGAGATACGCAGTATTTT
CDR3 protein: CAWSVDRDTQYF
CDR3 length: 12
clone size: once
D gene: -
V gene: TRBV30
J gene: TRBJ2-3

CDR3 DNA: TGTGCCAGCAGTTTCACAGGGAGTGATAATCCCTACGAGCAGTACTTC
CDR3 protein: CASSFTGSDNPYEQYF
CDR3 length: 16
clone size: -
D gene: -
V gene: TRBV6-5
J gene: TRBJ2-7

CDR3 DNA: TGTGCCAGCAGGGGAGGACAGGGGGGAAAAGAGACCCAGTACTTC
CDR3 protein: CASRGGQGGKETQYF
CDR3 length: 15
clone size: -
D gene: TRBD1
V gene: TRBV5-4
J gene: TRBJ2-5

CDR3 DNA: TGTGCCAGCGGCCGCCGGGGAATGAACATTCAGTACTTC
CDR3 protein: CASGRRGMNIQYF
CDR3 length: 13
clone size: -
D gene: -
V gene: TRBV6-5
J gene: TRBJ2-4

CDR3 DNA: TGTGCCAGCAGCTTAACCCCCACACAGGGCCACGAGCAGTACTTC
CDR3 protein: CASSLTPTQGHEQYF
CDR3 length: 15
clone size: -
D gene: -
V gene: TRBV7-2
J gene: TRBJ2-7

CDR3 DNA: TGTGCCACCGGGGATAGACAGGGGCAAACGCAGCCCCAGCATTTT
CDR3 protein: CATGDRQGQTQPQHF
CDR3 length: 15
clone size: -
D gene: TRBD1
V gene: TRBV19
J gene: TRBJ1-5

CDR3 DNA: TGTGCCAGCAAACCCGGGTCCCCAGCCGGGGAGCTGTTTTTT
CDR3 protein: CASKPGSPAGELFF
CDR3 length: 14
clone size: -
D gene: -
V gene: TRBV27
J gene: TRBJ2-2

CDR3 DNA: TGTGCCAGTAGTATGCATCAGGTGGGAAACACCATATATTTT
CDR3 protein: CASSMHQVGNTIYF
CDR3 length: 14
clone size: -
D gene: -
V gene: TRBV19
J gene: TRBJ1-3

CDR3 DNA: TGTGCCAGCAGCTCGAGCGGGTTGGGAGCAGGTTTGGTGTTCGATGAGCAGTTCTTC
CDR3 protein: CASSSSGLGAGLVFDEQFF
CDR3 length: 19
clone size: -
D gene: -
V gene: TRBV11-2
J gene: TRBJ2-1

CDR3 DNA: TGTGCCAGCAGCCCACCTGAGGGGGATGAGCAGTTCTTC
CDR3 protein: CASSPPEGDEQFF
CDR3 length: 13
clone size: once
D gene: -
V gene: TRBV7-7
J gene: TRBJ2-1

CDR3 DNA: TGTGCCACCAGCAGAGATCTACATGGGACTTTGGGCAATGAGCAGTTCTTC
CDR3 protein: CATSRDLHGTLGNEQFF
CDR3 length: 17
clone size: -
D gene: -
V gene: TRBV15
J gene: TRBJ2-1

CDR3 DNA: TGTGCCAGCAGTACAGGGGGCGCAAACTACGAGCAGTACTTC
CDR3 protein: CASSTGGANYEQYF
CDR3 length: 14
clone size: -
D gene: TRBD1
V gene: TRBV6-5
J gene: TRBJ2-7

CDR3 DNA: TGCGCCAGCAGCTTGGCCAGGTCGTCCTATGGCTACACCTTC
CDR3 protein: CASSLARSSYGYTF
CDR3 length: 14
clone size: -
D gene: -
V gene: TRBV5-1
J gene: TRBJ1-2

CDR3 DNA: TGTGCCAGCAGTTTAGGCAGAGGAACGGAAGTAGACTATGGCTACACCTTC
CDR3 protein: CASSLGRGTEVDYGYTF
CDR3 length: 17
clone size: -
D gene: -
V gene: TRBV28
J gene: TRBJ1-2

CDR3 DNA: TGTGCCAGCAGTCCCCTAAAGCGGGGGGCTAACCAAGAGACCCAGTACTTC
CDR3 protein: CASSPLKRGANQETQYF
CDR3 length: 17
clone size: once
D gene: TRBD2
V gene: TRBV28
J gene: TRBJ2-5

CDR3 DNA: TGTGCCAGCAGTTCGACCCCACAGGGGGCGTGGAACACTGAAGCTTTCTTT
CDR3 protein: CASSSTPQGAWNTEAFF
CDR3 length: 17
clone size: -
D gene: TRBD1
V gene: TRBV28
J gene: TRBJ1-1

CDR3 DNA: TGTGCCAGCAGTGAATTTGACACGCAAGCCTACGAGCAGTACTTC
CDR3 protein: CASSEFDTQAYEQYF
CDR3 length: 15
clone size: -
D gene: -
V gene: TRBV25-1
J gene: TRBJ2-7

CDR3 DNA: TGTGCCAGCAGCGTTCATGCAGGGTCGGAGAACTATGGCTACACCTTC
CDR3 protein: CASSVHAGSENYGYTF
CDR3 length: 16
clone size: -
D gene: -
V gene: TRBV9
J gene: TRBJ1-2

CDR3 DNA: TGTGCCAGCTCAATGACAGGGGACAATCAGCCCCAGCATTTT
CDR3 protein: CASSMTGDNQPQHF
CDR3 length: 14
clone size: -
D gene: TRBD1
V gene: TRBV18
J gene: TRBJ1-5

CDR3 DNA: TGCGCCAGCAGCTTGGCGGCAGGGAACACCGGGGAGCTGTTTTTT
CDR3 protein: CASSLAAGNTGELFF
CDR3 length: 15
clone size: once
D gene: -
V gene: TRBV5-1
J gene: TRBJ2-2

CDR3 DNA: TGTGCCAGCAGCTTAACCCGGGAGACAGCTGCCTCAGGCTATGGCTACACCTTC
CDR3 protein: CASSLTRETAASGYGYTF
CDR3 length: 18
clone size: once
D gene: -
V gene: TRBV7-6
J gene: TRBJ1-2

CDR3 DNA: TGCGCCAGCAGGCTCCACCTCCGGGACAGCCGCTACGAGCAGTACTTC
CDR3 protein: CASRLHLRDSRYEQYF
CDR3 length: 16
clone size: -
D gene: TRBD1
V gene: TRBV5-1
J gene: TRBJ2-7

CDR3 DNA: TGTGCCAGCAGCCAAATTGAGGGTGGCTACACCTTC
CDR3 protein: CASSQIEGGYTF
CDR3 length: 12
clone size: -
D gene: -
V gene: TRBV16
J gene: TRBJ1-2

CDR3 DNA: TGTGCCAGCAGTCGGGGTTCGGTCTACGAGCAGTACTTC
CDR3 protein: CASSRGSVYEQYF
CDR3 length: 13
clone size: few
D gene: -
V gene: TRBV6-5
J gene: TRBJ2-7

CDR3 DNA: TGCGCCAGCAGCAGACAGCGGGAGAAAGTCCTAGAGACCCAGTACTTC
CDR3 protein: CASSRQREKVLETQYF
CDR3 length: 16
clone size: -
D gene: TRBD2
V gene: TRBV4-1
J gene: TRBJ2-5

CDR3 DNA: TGTGCCAGTGAAGGGGGACACCAACCTTACAATGAGCAGTTCTTC
CDR3 protein: CASEGGHQPYNEQFF
CDR3 length: 15
clone size: once
D gene: -
V gene: TRBV6-5
J gene: TRBJ2-1

CDR3 DNA: TGCGCCAGCAGGCCCCCCCATATGTGGCGGGGGGCCCTAAATGAGCAGTTCTTC
CDR3 protein: CASRPPHMWRGALNEQFF
CDR3 length: 18
clone size: -
D gene: TRBD2
V gene: TRBV10-1
J gene: TRBJ2-1

CDR3 DNA: TGCGCCAGCAGCCTCGACAGGGCCTACGAGCAGTACTTC
CDR3 protein: CASSLDRAYEQYF
CDR3 length: 13
clone size: -
D gene: TRBD1
V gene: TRBV5-1
J gene: TRBJ2-7

CDR3 DNA: TGCGCCAGCAGCTGGACAGGGTCTTCTGAAAAACTGTTTTTT
CDR3 protein: CASSWTGSSEKLFF
CDR3 length: 14
clone size: few
D gene: TRBD1
V gene: TRBV5-1
J gene: TRBJ1-4

CDR3 DNA: TGTGCCAGCAGCGTAGAGCGGAACACCGGGGAGCTGTTTTTT
CDR3 protein: CASSVERNTGELFF
CDR3 length: 14
clone size: -
D gene: -
V gene: TRBV9
J gene: TRBJ2-2

CDR3 DNA: TGTGCCAGCCTAGCCCCGAATCAGCCCCAGCATTTT
CDR3 protein: CASLAPNQPQHF
CDR3 length: 12
clone size: -
D gene: -
V gene: TRBV28
J gene: TRBJ1-5

CDR3 DNA: TGTGCCAGCAGTTTCCAGGGTAATTGGAAGACCCAGTACTTC
CDR3 protein: CASSFQGNWKTQYF
CDR3 length: 14
clone size: -
D gene: -
V gene: TRBV27
J gene: TRBJ2-5

CDR3 DNA: TGTGCCAGCAGTTTGCTCTTCAGGCAGAATCAGCCCCAGCATTTT
CDR3 protein: CASSLLFRQNQPQHF
CDR3 length: 15
clone size: -
D gene: -
V gene: TRBV28
J gene: TRBJ1-5

CDR3 DNA: TGTGCCAGCAGCCCCCGGGGGTATAGCAATCAGCCCCAGCATTTT
CDR3 protein: CASSPRGYSNQPQHF
CDR3 length: 15
clone size: -
D gene: -
V gene: TRBV5-8
J gene: TRBJ1-5

CDR3 DNA: TGTGCCAGCTCACCCAACGACAGGGGGCTGGGGGAGCAGTACTTC
CDR3 protein: CASSPNDRGLGEQYF
CDR3 length: 15
clone size: -
D gene: TRBD1
V gene: TRBV18
J gene: TRBJ2-7

CDR3 DNA: TGTGCCAGCAGGCAGGTGGGCAGAGAGCAGTTCTTC
CDR3 protein: CASRQVGREQFF
CDR3 length: 12
clone size: -
D gene: -
V gene: TRBV7-9
J gene: TRBJ2-1